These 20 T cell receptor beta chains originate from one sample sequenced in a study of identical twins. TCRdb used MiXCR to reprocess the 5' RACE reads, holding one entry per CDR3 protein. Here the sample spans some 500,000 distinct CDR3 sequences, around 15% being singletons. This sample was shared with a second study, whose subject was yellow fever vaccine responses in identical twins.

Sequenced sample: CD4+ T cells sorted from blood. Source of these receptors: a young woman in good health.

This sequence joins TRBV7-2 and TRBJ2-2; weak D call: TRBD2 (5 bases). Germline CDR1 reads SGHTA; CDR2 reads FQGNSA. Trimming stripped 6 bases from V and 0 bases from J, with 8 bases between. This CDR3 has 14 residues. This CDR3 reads CASREDSNTGELFF. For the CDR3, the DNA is TGTGCCAGCAGGGAGGATTCGAACACCGGGGAGCTGTTTTTT.

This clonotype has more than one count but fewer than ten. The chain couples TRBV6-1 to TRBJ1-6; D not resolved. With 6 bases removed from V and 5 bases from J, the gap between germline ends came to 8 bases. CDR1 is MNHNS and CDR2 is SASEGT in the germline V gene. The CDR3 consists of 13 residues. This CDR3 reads CASRGKNNSPLHF. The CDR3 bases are TGTGCCAGCAGGGGGAAAAATAATTCACCCCTCCACTTT.

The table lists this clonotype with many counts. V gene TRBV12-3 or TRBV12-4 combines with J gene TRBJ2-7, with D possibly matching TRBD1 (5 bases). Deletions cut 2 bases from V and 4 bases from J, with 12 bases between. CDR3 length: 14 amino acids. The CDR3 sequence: CASSLPPGQYEQYF. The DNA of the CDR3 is TGTGCCAGCAGTTTACCCCCAGGGCAGTACGAGCAGTACTTC.

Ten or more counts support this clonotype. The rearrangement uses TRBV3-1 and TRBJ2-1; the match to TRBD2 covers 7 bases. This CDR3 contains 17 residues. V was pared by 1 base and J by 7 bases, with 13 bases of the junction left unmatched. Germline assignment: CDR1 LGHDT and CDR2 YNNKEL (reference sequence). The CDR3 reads CASSQAFKGLTRNEQFF. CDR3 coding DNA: TGTGCCAGCAGCCAAGCCTTTAAGGGACTAACTCGGAATGAGCAGTTCTTC.

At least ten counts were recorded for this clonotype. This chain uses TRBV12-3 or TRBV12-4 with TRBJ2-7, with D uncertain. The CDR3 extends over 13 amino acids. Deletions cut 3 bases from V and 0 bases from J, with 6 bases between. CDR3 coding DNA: TGTGCCAGCAGTTTCGGCCCCTCCTACGAGCAGTACTTC. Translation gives CASSFGPSYEQYF.

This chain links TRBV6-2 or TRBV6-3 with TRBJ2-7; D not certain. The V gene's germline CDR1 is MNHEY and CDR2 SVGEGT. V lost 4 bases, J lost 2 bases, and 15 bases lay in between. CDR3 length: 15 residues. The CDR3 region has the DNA TGTGCCAGCAGTTTCCCTTGGACGGGCGCCTACGAGCAGTACTTC. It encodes CASSFPWTGAYEQYF.

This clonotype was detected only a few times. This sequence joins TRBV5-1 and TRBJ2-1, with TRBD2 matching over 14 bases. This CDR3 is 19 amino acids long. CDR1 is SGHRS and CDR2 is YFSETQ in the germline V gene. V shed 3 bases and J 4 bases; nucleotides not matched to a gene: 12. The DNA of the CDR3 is TGCGCCAGCAGCTCAAGGACTAGCGGGGGGCGGGGTGGGTACAATGAGCAGTTCTTC. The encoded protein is CASSSRTSGGRGGYNEQFF.

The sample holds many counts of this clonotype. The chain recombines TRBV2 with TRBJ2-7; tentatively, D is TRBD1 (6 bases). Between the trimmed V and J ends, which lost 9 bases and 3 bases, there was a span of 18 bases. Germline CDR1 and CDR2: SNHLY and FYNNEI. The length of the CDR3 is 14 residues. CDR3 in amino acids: CASKVTGQSYEQYF. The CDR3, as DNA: TGTGCCAGTAAAGTTACAGGGCAAAGCTACGAGCAGTACTTC.

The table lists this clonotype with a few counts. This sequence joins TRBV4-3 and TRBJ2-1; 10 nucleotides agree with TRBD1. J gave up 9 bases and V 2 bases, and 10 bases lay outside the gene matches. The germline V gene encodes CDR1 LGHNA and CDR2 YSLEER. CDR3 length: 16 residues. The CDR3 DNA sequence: TGCGCCAGCAGCCAAACGACAGGGGGCAGGTTGGGTGAGCAGTTCTTC. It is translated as CASSQTTGGRLGEQFF.

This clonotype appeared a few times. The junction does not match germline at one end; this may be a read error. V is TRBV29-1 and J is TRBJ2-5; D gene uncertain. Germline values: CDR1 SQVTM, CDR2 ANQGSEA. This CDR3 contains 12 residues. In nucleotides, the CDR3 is TGCAGCGTTGAAGAGGCACAAGGGACCCAGTACTTC. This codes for CSVEEAQGTQYF.

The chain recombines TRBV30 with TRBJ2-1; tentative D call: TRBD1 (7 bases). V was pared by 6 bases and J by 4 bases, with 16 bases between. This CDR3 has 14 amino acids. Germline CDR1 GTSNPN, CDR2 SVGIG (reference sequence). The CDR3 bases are TGTGCCTGTTACGAACAGGGGACTTACAATGAGCAGTTCTTC. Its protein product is CACYEQGTYNEQFF.

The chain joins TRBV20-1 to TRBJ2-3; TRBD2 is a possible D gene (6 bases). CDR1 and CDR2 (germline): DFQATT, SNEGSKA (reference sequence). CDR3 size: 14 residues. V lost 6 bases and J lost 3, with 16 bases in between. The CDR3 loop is CSAPLSRGTDTQYF. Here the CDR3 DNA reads TGCAGTGCCCCCCTGTCGCGGGGAACAGATACGCAGTATTTT.

This CDR3 reads CASSQVPGLAGGPFYNEQFF. CDR3 nucleotides: TGTGCCAGCAGCCAAGTCCCGGGACTAGCGGGAGGACCCTTCTACAATGAGCAGTTCTTC. The chain uses TRBV14 and TRBJ2-1; 15 bases map to TRBD2. Germline CDR1 and CDR2: SGHDN and FVKESK. V trimming: 1 base; J trimming: 3 bases; junction bases outside the gene matches: 10. The CDR3 spans 20 residues.

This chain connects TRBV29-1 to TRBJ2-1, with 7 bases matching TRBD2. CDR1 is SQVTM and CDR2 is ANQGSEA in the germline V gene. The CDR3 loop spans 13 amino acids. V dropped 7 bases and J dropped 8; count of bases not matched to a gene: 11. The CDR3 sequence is CSARMTSSHEQFF. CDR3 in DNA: TGCAGCGCAAGAATGACTAGCTCCCATGAGCAGTTCTTC.

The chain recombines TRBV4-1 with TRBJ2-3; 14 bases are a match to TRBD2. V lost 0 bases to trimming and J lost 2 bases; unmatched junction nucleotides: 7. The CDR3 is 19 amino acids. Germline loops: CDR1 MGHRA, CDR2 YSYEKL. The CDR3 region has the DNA TGCGCCAGCAGCCAAGATTGGACTAGCGGGGGGTCGATCACAGATACGCAGTATTTT. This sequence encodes CASSQDWTSGGSITDTQYF.

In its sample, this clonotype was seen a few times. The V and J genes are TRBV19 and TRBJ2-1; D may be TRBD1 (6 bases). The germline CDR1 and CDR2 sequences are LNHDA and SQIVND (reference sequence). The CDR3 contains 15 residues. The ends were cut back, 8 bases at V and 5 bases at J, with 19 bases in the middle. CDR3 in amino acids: CASANPGVRNNEQFF. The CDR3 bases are TGTGCCAGTGCCAACCCAGGGGTCAGGAACAATGAGCAGTTCTTC.

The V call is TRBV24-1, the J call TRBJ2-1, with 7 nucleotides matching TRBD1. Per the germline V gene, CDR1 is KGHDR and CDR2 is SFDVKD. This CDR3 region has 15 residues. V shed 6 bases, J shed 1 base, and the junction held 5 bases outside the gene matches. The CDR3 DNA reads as TGTGCCACCAGTCCCCCCAGGGGGTCCTACAATGAGCAGTTCTTC. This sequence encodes CATSPPRGSYNEQFF.

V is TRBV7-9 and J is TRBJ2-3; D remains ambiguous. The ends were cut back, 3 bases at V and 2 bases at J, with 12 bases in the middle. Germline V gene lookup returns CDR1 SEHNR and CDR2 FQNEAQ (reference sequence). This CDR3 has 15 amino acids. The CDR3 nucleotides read TGTGCCAGCAGCTTTTGGGGAACAGTCACAGATACGCAGTATTTT. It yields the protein CASSFWGTVTDTQYF.

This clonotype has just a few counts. This chain's CDR3 is CSARAWVKSSYEQYF. The CDR3, as DNA: TGCAGTGCTAGAGCATGGGTAAAAAGCTCCTACGAGCAGTACTTC. This chain uses TRBV20-1 with TRBJ2-7; no definite D call. This CDR3 is built from 15 residues. V was pared by 1 base and J by 0 bases, with 13 bases between. Germline V gives CDR1 DFQATT, CDR2 SNEGSKA (reference sequence).

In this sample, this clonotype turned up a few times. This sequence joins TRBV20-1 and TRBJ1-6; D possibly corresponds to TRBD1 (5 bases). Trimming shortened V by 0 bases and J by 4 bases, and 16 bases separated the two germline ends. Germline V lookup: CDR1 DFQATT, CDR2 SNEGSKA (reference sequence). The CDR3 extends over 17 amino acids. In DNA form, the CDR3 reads TGCAGTGCTAGAGATGGGGAGGTCGGGGGGTATAATTCACCCCTCCACTTT. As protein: CSARDGEVGGYNSPLHF.